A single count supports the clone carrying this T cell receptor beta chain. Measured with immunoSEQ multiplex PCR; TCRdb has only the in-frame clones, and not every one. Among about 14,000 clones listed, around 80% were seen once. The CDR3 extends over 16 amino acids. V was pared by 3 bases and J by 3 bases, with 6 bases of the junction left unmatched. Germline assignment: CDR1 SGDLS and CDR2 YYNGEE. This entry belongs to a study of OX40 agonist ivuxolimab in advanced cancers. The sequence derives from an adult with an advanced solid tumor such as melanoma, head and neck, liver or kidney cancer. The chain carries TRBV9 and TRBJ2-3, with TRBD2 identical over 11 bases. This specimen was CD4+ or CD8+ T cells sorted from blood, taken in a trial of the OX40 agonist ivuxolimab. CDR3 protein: CASSAGLAEPTDTQYF. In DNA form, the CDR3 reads TGTGCCAGCAGCGCGGGACTAGCGGAACCAACAGATACGCAGTATTTT.